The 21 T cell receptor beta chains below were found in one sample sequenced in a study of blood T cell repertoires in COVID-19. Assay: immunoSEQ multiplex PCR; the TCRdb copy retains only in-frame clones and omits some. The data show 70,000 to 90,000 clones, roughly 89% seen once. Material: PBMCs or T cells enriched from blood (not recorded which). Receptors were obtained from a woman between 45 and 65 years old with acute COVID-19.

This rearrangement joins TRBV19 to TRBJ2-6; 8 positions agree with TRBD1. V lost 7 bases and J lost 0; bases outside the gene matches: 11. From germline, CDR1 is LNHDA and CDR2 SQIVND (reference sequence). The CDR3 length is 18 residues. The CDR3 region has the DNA TGTGCCAGTACTAACCGGGGACAGGCGAGCTCTGGGGCCAACGTCCTGACTTTC. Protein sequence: CASTNRGQASSGANVLTF.

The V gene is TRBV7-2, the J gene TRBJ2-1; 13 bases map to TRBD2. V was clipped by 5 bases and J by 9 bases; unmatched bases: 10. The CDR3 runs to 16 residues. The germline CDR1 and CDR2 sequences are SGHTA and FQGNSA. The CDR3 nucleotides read TGTGCCAGCAGCACTAGGACTAGCGGGAGCGGGGGTGAGCAGTTCTTC. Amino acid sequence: CASSTRTSGSGGEQFF.

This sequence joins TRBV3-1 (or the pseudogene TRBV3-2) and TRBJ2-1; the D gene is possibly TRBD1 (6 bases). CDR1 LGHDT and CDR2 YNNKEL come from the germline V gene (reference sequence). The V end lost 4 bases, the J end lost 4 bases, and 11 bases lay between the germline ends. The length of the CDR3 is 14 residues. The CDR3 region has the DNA TGTGCCAGCAGCCTCGGGACAATATACAATGAGCAGTTCTTC. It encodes CASSLGTIYNEQFF.

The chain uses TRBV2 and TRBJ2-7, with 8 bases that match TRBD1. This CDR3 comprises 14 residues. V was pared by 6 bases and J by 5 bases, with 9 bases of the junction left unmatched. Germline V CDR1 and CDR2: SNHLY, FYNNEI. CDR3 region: CASRTPDRVHEQYF. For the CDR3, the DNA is TGTGCCAGCAGGACCCCGGACAGGGTTCACGAGCAGTACTTC.

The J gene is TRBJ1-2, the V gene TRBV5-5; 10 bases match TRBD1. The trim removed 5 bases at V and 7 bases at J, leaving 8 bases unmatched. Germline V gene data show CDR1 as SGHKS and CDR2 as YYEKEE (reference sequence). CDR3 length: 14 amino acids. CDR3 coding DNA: TGTGCCAGCAGTACGACAGGGGGCGGATTTGGCTACACCTTC. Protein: CASSTTGGGFGYTF.

The CDR3 coding sequence is TGCGCCAGCAGCTCCTATACAGGGATCGACTATGGCTACACCTTC. Translating gives CASSSYTGIDYGYTF. The J gene is TRBJ1-2, the V gene TRBV5-1; perhaps TRBD1 as D (6 bases). Looked up from germline, CDR1 is SGHRS and CDR2 is YFSETQ. The CDR3 runs 15 residues. V lost 3 bases, J lost 3 bases, and 15 bases lay in between.

CDR3 loop: CASSQGTGWQETQYF. Here the CDR3 DNA reads TGTGCCAGCAGCCAAGGGACAGGGTGGCAAGAGACCCAGTACTTC. This chain uses TRBV14 with TRBJ2-5; 8 bases map to TRBD1. Germline CDR1 reads SGHDN; CDR2 reads FVKESK. The CDR3 covers 15 residues. V trimming: 1 base; J trimming: 2 bases; junction bases outside the gene matches: 3.

The CDR3 coding sequence is TGTGCCAGCAGCGTCTCAGGGGTCCTCTTACCTGGGGCCAACGTCCTGACTTTC. Its protein product is CASSVSGVLLPGANVLTF. This chain links TRBV9 with TRBJ2-6; D is possibly TRBD1 (6 bases). V lost 2 bases, J lost 2 bases, and 17 bases lay in between. The germline CDR1 and CDR2 sequences are SGDLS and YYNGEE. This CDR3 is 18 amino acids long.

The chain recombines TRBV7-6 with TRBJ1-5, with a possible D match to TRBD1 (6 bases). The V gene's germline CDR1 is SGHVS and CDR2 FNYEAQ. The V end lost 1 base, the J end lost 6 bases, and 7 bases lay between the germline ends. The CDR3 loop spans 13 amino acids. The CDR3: CASSLDRVQPQHF. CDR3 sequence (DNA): TGTGCCAGCAGCTTAGACAGGGTTCAGCCCCAGCATTTT.

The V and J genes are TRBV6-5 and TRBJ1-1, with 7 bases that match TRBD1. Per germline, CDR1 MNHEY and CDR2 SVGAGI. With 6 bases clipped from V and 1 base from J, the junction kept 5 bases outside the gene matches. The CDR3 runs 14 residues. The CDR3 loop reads CASSQQGPNTEAFF. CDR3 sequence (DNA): TGTGCCAGCAGCCAACAGGGGCCGAACACTGAAGCTTTCTTT.

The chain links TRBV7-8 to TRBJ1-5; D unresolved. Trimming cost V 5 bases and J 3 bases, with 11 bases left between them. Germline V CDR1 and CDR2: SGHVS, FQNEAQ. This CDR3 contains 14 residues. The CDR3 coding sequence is TGTGCCAGCAGCGTCCGGGTTTCCAATCAGCCCCAGCATTTT. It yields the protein CASSVRVSNQPQHF.

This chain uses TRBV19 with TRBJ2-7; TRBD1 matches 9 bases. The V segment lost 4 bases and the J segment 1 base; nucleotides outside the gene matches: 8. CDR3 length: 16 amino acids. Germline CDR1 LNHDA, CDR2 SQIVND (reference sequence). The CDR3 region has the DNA TGTGCCAGTAGTACAACCGGGACAGGGATTTCCTACGAGCAGTACTTC. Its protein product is CASSTTGTGISYEQYF. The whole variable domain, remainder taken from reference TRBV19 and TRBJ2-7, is DGGITQSPKYLFRKEGQNVTLSCEQNLNHDAMYWYRQDPGQGLRLIYYSQIVNDFQKGDIAEGYSVSREKKESFPLTVTSAQKNPTAFYLCASSTTGTGISYEQYFGPGTRLTVT.

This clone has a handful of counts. The CDR3, as DNA: TGTGCCAGCAGCTTAGACAGGGCTGGAAACACCATATATTTT. Protein: CASSLDRAGNTIYF. J is TRBJ1-3 and V is TRBV11-2; D possibly corresponds to TRBD1 (5 bases). CDR1 and CDR2 (germline): SGHAT, FQNNGV. The germline V and J ends were trimmed by 0 bases and 2 bases, with 5 bases remaining between them. The CDR3 totals 14 residues. Full variable domain (remainder filled in from reference TRBV11-2 and TRBJ1-3): EAGVAQSPRYKIIEKRQSVAFWCNPISGHATLYWYQQILGQGPKLLIQFQNNGVVDDSQLPKDRFSAERLKGVDSTLKIQPAKLEDSAVYLCASSLDRAGNTIYFGEGSWLTVV.

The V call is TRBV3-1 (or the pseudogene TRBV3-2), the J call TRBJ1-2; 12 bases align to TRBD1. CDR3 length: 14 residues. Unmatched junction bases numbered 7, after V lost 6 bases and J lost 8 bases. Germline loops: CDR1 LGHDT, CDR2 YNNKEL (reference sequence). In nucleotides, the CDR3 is TGTGCCAGCAGAAAGTCCGGGACAGGGGGCGGCTACACCTTC. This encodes CASRKSGTGGGYTF.

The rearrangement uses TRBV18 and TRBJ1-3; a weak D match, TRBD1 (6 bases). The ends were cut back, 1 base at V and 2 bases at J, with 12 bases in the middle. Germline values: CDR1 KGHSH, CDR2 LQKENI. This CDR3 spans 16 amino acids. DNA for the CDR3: TGTGCCAGCTCACCACGCAGGGGTGCTGCTGGAAACACCATATATTTT. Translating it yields CASSPRRGAAGNTIYF.

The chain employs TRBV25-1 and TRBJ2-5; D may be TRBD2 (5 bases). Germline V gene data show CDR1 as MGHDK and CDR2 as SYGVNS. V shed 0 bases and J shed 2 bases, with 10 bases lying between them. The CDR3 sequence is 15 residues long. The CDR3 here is CASSEYGRGQETQYF. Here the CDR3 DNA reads TGTGCCAGCAGTGAATATGGTCGGGGACAAGAGACCCAGTACTTC.

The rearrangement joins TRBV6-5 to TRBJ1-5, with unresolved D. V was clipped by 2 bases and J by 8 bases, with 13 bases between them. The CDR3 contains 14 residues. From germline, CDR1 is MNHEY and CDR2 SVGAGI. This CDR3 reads CASSYAEGREPQHF. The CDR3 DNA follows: TGTGCCAGCAGTTACGCGGAGGGTCGTGAGCCCCAGCATTTT.

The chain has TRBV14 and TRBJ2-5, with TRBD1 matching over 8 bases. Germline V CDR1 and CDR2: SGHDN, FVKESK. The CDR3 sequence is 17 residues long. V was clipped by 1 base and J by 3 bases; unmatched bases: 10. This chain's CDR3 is CASSQVYQGAAEETQYF. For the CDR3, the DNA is TGTGCCAGCAGCCAAGTTTATCAGGGGGCGGCGGAAGAGACCCAGTACTTC.

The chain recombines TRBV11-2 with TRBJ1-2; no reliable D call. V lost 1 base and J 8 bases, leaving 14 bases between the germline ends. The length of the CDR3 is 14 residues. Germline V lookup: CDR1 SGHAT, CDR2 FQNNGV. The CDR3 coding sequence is TGTGCCAGCAGCTTAGGGGTAGAGGGCGGAGGCTACACCTTC. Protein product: CASSLGVEGGGYTF.

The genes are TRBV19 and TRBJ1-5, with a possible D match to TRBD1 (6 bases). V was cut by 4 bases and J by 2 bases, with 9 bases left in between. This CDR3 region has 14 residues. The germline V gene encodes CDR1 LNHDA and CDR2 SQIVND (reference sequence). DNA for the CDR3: TGTGCCAGTAGTAAAGGACAGCGCAATCAGCCCCAGCATTTT. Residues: CASSKGQRNQPQHF.

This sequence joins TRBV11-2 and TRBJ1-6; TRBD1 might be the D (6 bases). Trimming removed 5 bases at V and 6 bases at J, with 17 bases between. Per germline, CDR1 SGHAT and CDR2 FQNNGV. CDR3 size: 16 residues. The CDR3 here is CASSVLQQGTNSPLHF. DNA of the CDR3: TGTGCCAGCAGCGTCCTCCAGCAGGGGACTAATTCACCCCTCCACTTT.